One and the same sample provided the 29 T cell receptor beta chains below, sequenced in a study of glioma-infiltrating T cells after dendritic cell vaccination. Some clones are missing from TCRdb's copy, which holds only in-frame ones; the method was immunoSEQ multiplex PCR. Of tens of thousands of clones listed, approximately 89% are singletons. The time point: after dendritic cell vaccination, including at tumor progression/relapse. This specimen consisted of blood, obtained after dendritic cell vaccination. The receptor source for this set is a human donor with glioblastoma.

The gene calls are TRBV5-4 and TRBJ2-1, with 7 nucleotides matching TRBD2. Germline CDR1 reads SGHNT; CDR2 reads YYREEE (reference sequence). The CDR3 loop spans 17 amino acids. Trimming removed 0 bases from V and 3 bases from J; junction bases left unmatched: 9. DNA for the CDR3: TGTGCCAGCAGCTTGGGGGGAGGGTGGGCGATCTACAATGAGCAGTTCTTC. It is translated as CASSLGGGWAIYNEQFF.

The CDR3 region has the DNA TGCGCCAGCAGCCCGGACAGGGGCCACACCGGGGAGCTGTTTTTT. It codes for CASSPDRGHTGELFF. The chain recombines TRBV5-1 with TRBJ2-2; TRBD1 matches at 9 bases. This CDR3 comprises 15 residues. Per the germline V gene, CDR1 is SGHRS and CDR2 is YFSETQ. V dropped 4 bases and J dropped 3; count of bases not matched to a gene: 4.

The chain uses TRBV6-5 and TRBJ1-1, with 9 bases lining up with TRBD1. The J segment lost 2 bases and the V segment lost 7 bases, leaving 5 bases of the junction unmatched. Germline V gives CDR1 MNHEY, CDR2 SVGAGI. The CDR3 runs 14 residues. The DNA for the CDR3 is TGTGCCAGCACCCGGGACAGGGCTAACACTGAAGCTTTCTTT. As protein: CASTRDRANTEAFF.

This clone appeared once. V gene TRBV4-1 combines with J gene TRBJ1-1; D is uncertain. In germline, CDR1 is MGHRA, CDR2 YSYEKL. The CDR3 loop spans 16 amino acids. Trimming removed 0 bases from V and 0 bases from J, with 11 bases in between. The CDR3 region has the DNA TGCGCCAGCAGCCAAGATCGGGGATCCATGAACACTGAAGCTTTCTTT. This codes for CASSQDRGSMNTEAFF.

V gene TRBV11-3 combines with J gene TRBJ2-7; 13 positions match TRBD2. Germline lookup yields CDR1 SGHNT and CDR2 YENEEA. The CDR3 runs to 15 residues. V lost 4 bases, J lost 2 bases, and 2 bases stayed unmatched. DNA of the CDR3: TGTGCCAGCAGCTACACTAGCGGGAGGGCCTACGAGCAGTACTTC. Protein sequence: CASSYTSGRAYEQYF.

The table lists this clone with a few counts. J is TRBJ2-5 and V is TRBV6-1; 8 nucleotides line up with TRBD2. V shed 4 bases, J shed 2 bases, and the junction held 6 bases outside the gene matches. This CDR3 has 15 residues. Looked up from germline, CDR1 is MNHNS and CDR2 is SASEGT. CDR3 sequence: CASSVVAGGQETQYF. DNA for the CDR3: TGTGCCAGCAGTGTCGTCGCGGGGGGACAAGAGACCCAGTACTTC.

This clone was seen only a few times. The V gene is TRBV13, the J gene TRBJ2-3; tentative D call: TRBD2 (6 bases). V was pared by 3 bases and J by 2 bases, with 27 bases between. The CDR3 consists of 20 residues. Germline V gene data show CDR1 as PRHDT and CDR2 as FYEKMQ (reference sequence). CDR3 region: CASSFYRRLAGKSVTDTQYF. Written as DNA, the CDR3 is TGTGCCAGCAGCTTTTATCGTCGACTGGCGGGGAAAAGTGTCACAGATACGCAGTATTTT.

The rearrangement links TRBV19 to TRBJ2-1; 13 bases are shared with TRBD2. V lost 11 bases and J lost 7; bases outside the gene matches: 5. The germline V gene has CDR1 LNHDA and CDR2 SQIVND (reference sequence). There are 13 residues in the CDR3. This CDR3 is CACGLAGANEQFF. CDR3 sequence (DNA): TGTGCCTGCGGACTAGCGGGAGCGAATGAGCAGTTCTTC.

J is TRBJ1-1 and V is TRBV27; TRBD1 agrees at 10 bases. This CDR3 contains 17 residues. V gave up 5 bases and J gave up 0 bases; unmatched junction bases: 9. The germline V gene has CDR1 MNHEY and CDR2 SMNVEV (reference sequence). The CDR3 here is CASSTTGTGVVNTEAFF. The CDR3 DNA is TGTGCCAGCAGTACGACCGGGACAGGGGTAGTGAACACTGAAGCTTTCTTT.

The CDR3 reads CASSMGQSYEAFF. The CDR3 nucleotides read TGTGCCAGCAGCATGGGACAGTCCTATGAAGCTTTCTTT. The V call is TRBV7-9, the J call TRBJ1-1; 7 positions match TRBD1. The trim removed 5 bases at V and 7 bases at J, leaving 7 bases unmatched. From germline, CDR1 is SEHNR and CDR2 FQNEAQ (reference sequence). The CDR3 has 13 amino acids.

This chain links TRBV19 with TRBJ1-6, with D possibly TRBD1 on 6 matching bases. Germline V lookup: CDR1 LNHDA, CDR2 SQIVND (reference sequence). The V gene lost 6 bases and the J gene lost 1 base, with 7 bases spanning the gap. This CDR3 is 14 amino acids long. The CDR3 reads CASSRGSYNSPLHF. For the CDR3, the DNA is TGTGCCAGTAGCAGGGGTTCCTATAATTCACCCCTCCACTTT.

This chain connects TRBV2 to TRBJ2-6; TRBD2 matches at 7 bases. The CDR3 has 15 amino acids. Germline CDR1 is SNHLY and CDR2 is FYNNEI. Trimming at V came to 4 bases and at J to 2 bases, leaving 2 bases not matched to a gene. CDR3 coding DNA: TGTGCCAGCAGTGGGACTAGGACTGGGGCCAACGTCCTGACTTTC. It yields the protein CASSGTRTGANVLTF.

The chain employs TRBV5-4 and TRBJ2-1, with D tentatively TRBD1 (6 bases). The germline CDR1 and CDR2 sequences are SGHNT and YYREEE (reference sequence). The length of the CDR3 is 16 residues. Trimming stripped 0 bases from V and 2 bases from J, with 12 bases between. CDR3 nucleotides: TGTGCCAGCAGCTTGGAACAGGGCAAACCCTACAATGAGCAGTTCTTC. Translating it yields CASSLEQGKPYNEQFF.

The chain couples TRBV19 to TRBJ1-2; 8 positions agree with TRBD1. V shed 7 bases, J shed 4 bases, and the junction held 8 bases outside the gene matches. Germline V lookup: CDR1 LNHDA, CDR2 SQIVND (reference sequence). The CDR3 is 14 residues long. In DNA form, the CDR3 reads TGTGCCAGTAACCCAGGACAGGGAATCTATGGCTACACCTTC. Translated: CASNPGQGIYGYTF.

The chain links TRBV6-1 to TRBJ2-5; TRBD2 aligns across 7 bases. Germline V CDR1 and CDR2: MNHNS, SASEGT. V was pared by 3 bases and J by 4 bases, with 8 bases of the junction left unmatched. The CDR3 extends over 15 amino acids. This CDR3 is CASSEYRLAGETQYF. The CDR3 DNA sequence: TGTGCCAGCAGTGAGTACAGACTAGCTGGAGAGACCCAGTACTTC.

This clone was seen a few times. The chain employs TRBV4-2 and TRBJ2-1; TRBD1 matches 7 bases. CDR3 size: 14 residues. Germline V gene lookup returns CDR1 LGHNA and CDR2 YNFKEQ. The junction had 1 base not matched to a gene; V was cut back by 4 bases and J by 1 base. The CDR3 protein is CASSPRGSYNEQFF. The CDR3, as DNA: TGTGCCAGCAGCCCCAGGGGGTCCTACAATGAGCAGTTCTTC.

V gene TRBV9 combines with J gene TRBJ2-3; D is possibly TRBD1 (6 bases). The germline V and J ends were trimmed by 3 bases and 0 bases, with 11 bases remaining between them. Germline values: CDR1 SGDLS, CDR2 YYNGEE. This CDR3 has 15 residues. CDR3 in DNA: TGTGCCAGCAGCGCCGGGACACCTAGCACAGATACGCAGTATTTT. As protein: CASSAGTPSTDTQYF.

The gene calls are TRBV19 and TRBJ2-7, with a possible D match to TRBD2 (6 bases). Trimming took 4 bases from V and 6 from J, leaving 13 bases between them. Germline CDR1 reads LNHDA; CDR2 reads SQIVND (reference sequence). The CDR3 covers 13 residues. The CDR3 is CASSTKTGGEQYF. The DNA for the CDR3 is TGTGCCAGTAGTACCAAGACCGGGGGCGAGCAGTACTTC.

In nucleotides, the CDR3 is TGCGCCAGCAGCCAATCCCAGGGGTACTATGGCTACACCTTC. It specifies CASSQSQGYYGYTF. The chain has TRBV5-1 and TRBJ1-2; the D gene is possibly TRBD1 (6 bases). This CDR3 contains 14 residues. V gave up 4 bases and J gave up 3 bases, with 13 bases separating them. Per the germline V gene, CDR1 is SGHRS and CDR2 is YFSETQ.

The J gene is TRBJ2-3, the V gene TRBV7-7; TRBD1 matches at 7 bases. This CDR3 has 16 residues. The V gene end was trimmed by 1 base and the J gene end by 4 bases; junction bases not matched to a gene: 8. Germline V gene data show CDR1 as SSHAT and CDR2 as FNYEAQ (reference sequence). The CDR3 protein is CASSLGGAGGPDTQYF. CDR3 coding DNA: TGTGCCAGCAGCTTAGGAGGAGCAGGGGGACCAGATACGCAGTATTTT.

The chain couples TRBV10-2 to TRBJ1-6; 8 bases line up with TRBD1. The V segment lost 5 bases and the J segment 5 bases; nucleotides outside the gene matches: 17. Germline V gene sequence: CDR1 WSHSY, CDR2 SAAADI. This CDR3 comprises 19 residues. CDR3: CASSPRGGLGTGDNSPLHF. In DNA form, the CDR3 reads TGCGCCAGCAGTCCGAGAGGGGGTTTGGGGACAGGAGATAATTCACCCCTCCACTTT.

J is TRBJ2-2 and V is TRBV4-2, with TRBD1 matching over 7 bases. Germline V gene sequence: CDR1 LGHNA, CDR2 YNFKEQ. This CDR3 region has 15 residues. Unmatched junction bases numbered 4, after V lost 0 bases and J lost 6 bases. The CDR3, as DNA: TGTGCCAGCAGCCAAGATCAGGGGGTTTCCGGGGAGCTGTTTTTT. It specifies CASSQDQGVSGELFF.

The chain carries TRBV6-6 and TRBJ2-7; D might be TRBD1 (6 bases). Trimming took 7 bases from V and 5 from J, leaving 18 bases between them. The CDR3 runs to 14 residues. CDR1 and CDR2 (germline): MNHNY, SVGAGI (reference sequence). DNA for the CDR3: TGTGCCAGCACCCCGGGACAAAAAACCCACGAGCAGTACTTC. Protein product: CASTPGQKTHEQYF.

This clone was counted once. The chain couples TRBV4-2 to TRBJ2-2, with a weak D call TRBD2 (6 bases). CDR3 length: 17 residues. The V gene's germline CDR1 is LGHNA and CDR2 YNFKEQ. V was clipped by 1 base and J by 2 bases, with 14 bases between them. DNA of the CDR3: TGTGCCAGCAGCCAAGTCCGGGAGCTTTTAAACACCGGGGAGCTGTTTTTT. Its protein product is CASSQVRELLNTGELFF.

This clone came up once. J is TRBJ1-2 and V is TRBV15; 7 bases line up with TRBD1. With V trimmed by 4 bases and J by 1 base, 6 bases remained unmatched. The CDR3 extends over 15 amino acids. The germline V gene has CDR1 LNHNV and CDR2 YYDKDF (reference sequence). Written as DNA, the CDR3 is TGTGCCACCAGCAACCTTAGGGGGCTTAACTATGGCTACACCTTC. This codes for CATSNLRGLNYGYTF.

This chain uses TRBV25-1 with TRBJ1-1; 8 bases align to TRBD1. The V gene end was trimmed by 7 bases and the J gene end by 8 bases; junction bases not matched to a gene: 12. CDR1 and CDR2 from the germline V gene are MGHDK and SYGVNS. CDR3 length equals 14 residues. The CDR3 nucleotides are TGTGCCAGCATCGCCACCAGGGGGCAGTTCGAAGCTTTCTTT. Translated: CASIATRGQFEAFF.

The V gene is TRBV9, the J gene TRBJ2-5, with D possibly matching TRBD2 (7 bases). The CDR3 is made up of 16 amino acids. The ends were cut back, 5 bases at V and 4 bases at J, with 21 bases in the middle. Germline V CDR1 and CDR2: SGDLS, YYNGEE. Here the CDR3 reads CASSRTPGEGGETQYF. CDR3 in DNA: TGTGCCAGCAGTCGCACCCCAGGGGAGGGCGGAGAGACCCAGTACTTC.

The rearrangement joins TRBV27 to TRBJ1-2; D is unclear. There are 14 residues in the CDR3. Between the trimmed V and J ends, which lost 0 bases and 2 bases, there was a span of 7 bases. CDR1 MNHEY and CDR2 SMNVEV come from the germline V gene (reference sequence). This CDR3 is CASSLSAGNYGYTF. CDR3 bases: TGTGCCAGCAGTTTATCGGCGGGGAACTATGGCTACACCTTC.

This clone came up once. The chain carries TRBV10-3 and TRBJ2-1, with 9 nucleotides matching TRBD1. Germline V gene lookup returns CDR1 ENHRY and CDR2 SYGVKD. The CDR3 runs to 13 residues. J gave up 5 bases and V 11 bases, and 7 bases lay outside the gene matches. CDR3 nucleotides: TGTGCCGCCGGGACAGGGATCAACAATGAGCAGTTCTTC. This encodes CAAGTGINNEQFF.